The next 14 T cell receptor beta chains were all read from a single sample in a study of breast tumors, draining lymph nodes, adjacent tissues. TCRdb recomputed calls from the multiplex PCR reads with MiXCR, one row per CDR3 protein. The data hold 250,000 or so distinct CDR3 sequences, with about 33% observed a single time. Axillary draining lymph nodes of breast cancer patients supplied the node samples. Sequenced sample: axillary lymph node tissue. The source is a female donor with breast cancer. Some clones in this sample may be carry-over from other donors' samples.

The gene calls are TRBV6-1 and TRBJ2-3, with D perhaps matching TRBD2 (5 bases). Trimming took off 7 bases at V and 3 bases at J, with 8 bases between the two ends. The CDR3 is 12 residues long. Per germline, CDR1 MNHNS and CDR2 SASEGT. The CDR3 nucleotides are TGTGCCAGCAATCGAGGGACAGATACGCAGTATTTT. This sequence encodes CASNRGTDTQYF.

This clonotype was detected many times. The chain employs TRBV3-1 and TRBJ1-6, with D perhaps matching TRBD1 (5 bases). Germline CDR1 reads LGHDT; CDR2 reads YNNKEL (reference sequence). CDR3 length equals 14 residues. Trimming cost V 2 bases and J 6 bases, with 8 bases left between them. The CDR3 coding sequence is TGTGCCAGCAGCCAACAGGGTTTTAATTCACCCCTCCACTTT. Translated, it gives CASSQQGFNSPLHF.

This clonotype has at least ten counts. The rearrangement links TRBV20-1 to TRBJ2-2, with 8 bases aligning to TRBD1. This CDR3 spans 15 amino acids. V gave up 5 bases and J gave up 6 bases; unmatched junction bases: 11. Germline V gives CDR1 DFQATT, CDR2 SNEGSKA (reference sequence). The CDR3 here is CSAPTGQGAPGELFF. The CDR3 DNA reads TGCAGTGCTCCAACAGGGCAGGGGGCCCCCGGGGAGCTGTTTTTT.

The sample holds many counts of this clonotype. This chain links TRBV12-3 or TRBV12-4 with TRBJ2-5; D may be TRBD1 or TRBD2 (5 bases each). Trimming stripped 4 bases from V and 4 bases from J, with 7 bases between. The CDR3 runs to 12 residues. In nucleotides, the CDR3 is TGTGCCAGCAGTTATGGGGGAGAGACCCAGTACTTC. Amino acid sequence: CASSYGGETQYF.

The chain uses TRBV6-5 and TRBJ2-5; 8 positions match TRBD1. The V gene end was trimmed by 5 bases and the J gene end by 4 bases; junction bases not matched to a gene: 3. The CDR3 contains 13 residues. The germline CDR1 and CDR2 sequences are MNHEY and SVGAGI. CDR3 in DNA: TGTGCCAGCAGTCACCAGGGGGCAGAGACCCAGTACTTC. This codes for CASSHQGAETQYF.

The chain uses TRBV7-3 and TRBJ1-2; 7 positions match TRBD1. The CDR3 spans 16 residues. V trimming: 3 bases; J trimming: 8 bases; junction bases outside the gene matches: 15. The germline V gene has CDR1 SGHTA and CDR2 FQGTGA. The CDR3 bases are TGTGCCAGCAGCTTGACAGGGACAGACCCTATGGGCGGCTACACCTTC. It specifies CASSLTGTDPMGGYTF. The whole variable domain, remainder taken from reference TRBV7-3 and TRBJ1-2, is GAGVSQTPSNKVTEKGKYVELRCDPISGHTALYWYRQSLGQGPEFLIYFQGTGAADDSGLPNDRFFAVRPEGSVSTLKIQRTERGDSAVYLCASSLTGTDPMGGYTFGSGTRLTVV.

This clonotype was counted at least ten times. The V gene is TRBV20-1, the J gene TRBJ2-5; 7 positions match TRBD2. Germline loops: CDR1 DFQATT, CDR2 SNEGSKA (reference sequence). J was trimmed by 4 bases and V by 1 base; bases with no gene match: 6. CDR3 size: 14 residues. The CDR3 is CSARVGGGAETQYF. CDR3 nucleotide sequence: TGCAGTGCTAGAGTTGGGGGAGGGGCAGAGACCCAGTACTTC.

The table lists this clonotype with many counts. The chain combines TRBV5-4 with TRBJ2-2; possible D gene TRBD2, 5 bases. V shed 4 bases and J shed 7 bases, with 14 bases lying between them. Germline loops: CDR1 SGHNT, CDR2 YYREEE (reference sequence). The CDR3 is made up of 14 amino acids. The CDR3 DNA follows: TGTGCCAGCAGCCCCGGGATCCGGAGCGGGGAGCTGTTTTTT. It yields the protein CASSPGIRSGELFF. Full variable domain (missing parts from reference TRBV5-4 and TRBJ2-2): ETGVTQSPTHLIKTRGQQVTLRCSSQSGHNTVSWYQQALGQGPQFIFQYYREEENGRGNFPPRFSGLQFPNYSSELNVNALELDDSALYLCASSPGIRSGELFFGEGSRLTVL.

The CDR3 reads CASSKSGGAFQETQHF. The DNA of the CDR3 is TGTGCCAGCAGTAAGTCAGGGGGCGCCTTCCAAGAGACCCAGCATTTT. The chain couples TRBV6-6 to TRBJ1-5, with 8 bases matching TRBD1. With 5 bases clipped from V and 11 bases from J, the junction kept 17 bases outside the gene matches. CDR1 is MNHNY, CDR2 SVGAGI, per germline (reference sequence). The CDR3 totals 16 residues.

This clonotype was seen ten or more times. The J gene is TRBJ2-3, the V gene TRBV2, with TRBD2 matching 12 bases. This CDR3 region has 17 residues. Germline CDR1 SNHLY, CDR2 FYNNEI. Trimming took 2 bases from V and 4 from J; bases not matched to a gene: 7. This CDR3 reads CASSEFLAGGGPDTQYF. In nucleotides, the CDR3 is TGTGCCAGCAGTGAATTTCTAGCGGGAGGGGGCCCAGATACGCAGTATTTT.

This clonotype was recorded many times. The CDR3, as DNA: TGTGCCACCAGCAGAGAGAGGGGACCCGTCCAAGAGACCCAGTACTTC. Encoded protein: CATSRERGPVQETQYF. The chain has TRBV15 and TRBJ2-5, with D tentatively TRBD1 or TRBD2 (5 bases each). Germline lookup yields CDR1 LNHNV and CDR2 YYDKDF (reference sequence). V gave up 0 bases and J gave up 1 base, with 12 bases separating them. This CDR3 is 16 amino acids long.

As for this clonotype: A much larger clone is a single base away; this may be a read error. The chain combines TRBV20-1 with TRBJ2-3; 9 bases line up with TRBD2. Germline V gives CDR1 DFQATT, CDR2 SNEGSKA (reference sequence). There are 18 residues in the CDR3. V lost 4 bases to trimming and J lost 1 base; unmatched junction nucleotides: 15. CDR3 DNA sequence: TGCAGTGCTAAAGGAGTAGCGGGAGACCGTATAGGCACAGATACGCAGTATTTT. Its translation is CSAKGVAGDRIGTDTQYF.

The chain recombines TRBV12-3 or TRBV12-4 with TRBJ1-3; 7 nucleotides align to TRBD1. V lost 6 bases to trimming and J lost 5 bases; unmatched junction nucleotides: 7. The CDR3 is 14 amino acids. The CDR3 reads CASSPGTERNTIYF. The CDR3 DNA reads as TGTGCCAGCAGCCCCGGGACAGAGAGAAACACCATATATTTT.

This clonotype was counted at least ten times. The rearrangement uses TRBV19 and TRBJ1-2; 10 bases match TRBD1. The CDR3 runs 13 residues. The germline V gene encodes CDR1 LNHDA and CDR2 SQIVND (reference sequence). Unmatched junction bases numbered 5, after V lost 9 bases and J lost 4 bases. The chain's CDR3 is CASKTGGSYGYTF. The CDR3 coding sequence is TGTGCCAGCAAGACAGGGGGCTCCTATGGCTACACCTTC.